The 2 T cell receptor beta chains in this list originate from one sample, sequenced in a study of cytomegalovirus exposure and HLA in healthy donors. Vbeta (60) and Jbeta (13) primers were used in the PCR. Libraries were prepared by immunoSEQ multiplex PCR; TCRdb keeps only in-frame clonotypes and omits some of them. The sample includes some 120,000 clones, roughly 78% of them seen just once. Material for sequencing was PBMCs. The origin of the receptors is a man in his thirties or forties in good health and CMV-seronegative.

The chain joins TRBV30 to TRBJ2-7; maybe TRBD1 (6 bases). The CDR3 is 16 amino acids. V was shortened by 2 bases and J by 0 bases, with 17 bases between the two germline ends. Germline V gives CDR1 GTSNPN, CDR2 SVGIG (reference sequence). CDR3 loop: CAWSLPRTAISYEQYF. Here the CDR3 DNA reads TGTGCCTGGAGTTTACCTCGGACAGCTATCTCCTACGAGCAGTACTTC.

The chain joins TRBV6-1 to TRBJ2-1; 13 nucleotides agree with TRBD2. Germline CDR1 is MNHNS and CDR2 is SASEGT. Trimming took 5 bases from V and 9 from J; bases not matched to a gene: 4. The CDR3 runs 14 residues. The chain's CDR3 is CASSRLAGGGEQFF. CDR3 bases: TGTGCCAGCAGTCGACTAGCGGGGGGCGGTGAGCAGTTCTTC.